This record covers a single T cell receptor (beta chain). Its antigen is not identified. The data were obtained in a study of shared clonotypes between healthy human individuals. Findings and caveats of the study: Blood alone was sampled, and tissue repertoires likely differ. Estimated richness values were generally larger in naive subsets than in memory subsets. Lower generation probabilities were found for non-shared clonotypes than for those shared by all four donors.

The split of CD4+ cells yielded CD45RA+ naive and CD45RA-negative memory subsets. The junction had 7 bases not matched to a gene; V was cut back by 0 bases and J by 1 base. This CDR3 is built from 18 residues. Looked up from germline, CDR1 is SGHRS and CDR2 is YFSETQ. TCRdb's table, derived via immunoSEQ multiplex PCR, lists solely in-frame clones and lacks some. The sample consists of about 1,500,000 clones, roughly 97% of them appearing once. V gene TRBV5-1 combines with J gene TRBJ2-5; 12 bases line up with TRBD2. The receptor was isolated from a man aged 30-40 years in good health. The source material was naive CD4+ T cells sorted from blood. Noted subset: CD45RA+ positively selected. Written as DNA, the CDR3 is TGCGCCAGCAGCTTGGGCCTCCTAGCGGGAGGGTCCCAAGAGACCCAGTACTTC. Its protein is CASSLGLLAGGSQETQYF.